In this sample, the clone carrying this T cell receptor (beta chain) turned up many times. Germline trimming cut 5 bases from V and 6 bases from J; bases unmatched to any gene: 2. The CDR3 is 13 amino acids. CDR1 LNHDA and CDR2 SQIVND come from the germline V gene (reference sequence). This sample was taken from a study of spatial heterogeneity in lung cancer. Across the whole study: Detected beta-chain sequences consistently exceeded alpha-chain sequences. Each unique TCR and UMI combination was seen more than ten times on average in raw reads.

Indicated time point: sample taken at primary tumor resection. The input material, whole RNA from tumor, nontumor lung or frozen PBMC, was sequenced unsorted. In TCRdb, the 5' RACE reads were re-called with MiXCR into one record per CDR3 protein. The profile covers tens of thousands of distinct CDR3 sequences, with under 7% appearing a single time and around 10% taken by the ten largest. The V call is TRBV19, the J call TRBJ1-4, with 8 bases identical to TRBD1. The TCR sequence derives from a male donor with early-stage non-small cell lung cancer. Material: PBMCs, obtained at surgery. DNA of the CDR3: TGTGCCAGTAGTGAACAGGGGGATGAAAAACTGTTTTTT. The encoded protein is CASSEQGDEKLFF.